The entry below gives a single T cell receptor (beta chain) sequence along with its context. From germline, CDR1 is MNHNS and CDR2 SASEGT. Trimming shortened V by 2 bases and J by 8 bases, and 15 bases separated the two germline ends. This CDR3 has 14 amino acids. This sample was included in a study of T cell changes during pregnancy in multiple sclerosis. The table came from immunoSEQ multiplex PCR; TCRdb's copy has only in-frame clones and leaves some out. The sample lists 40,000 to 65,000 clones, 85% to 95% seen once, with about 0.25% in the top ten. The sequences come from CD4+ T cells from peripheral blood mononuclear cells, collected in the third trimester of pregnancy. The chain couples TRBV6-1 to TRBJ1-2, with D perhaps TRBD1 (5 bases). The clonotype originates from a female donor with multiple sclerosis, enrolled in a pregnancy study. This chain's CDR3 is CASSEWAAQGGYTF. The CDR3 DNA is TGTGCCAGCAGTGAATGGGCAGCTCAGGGCGGCTACACCTTC.